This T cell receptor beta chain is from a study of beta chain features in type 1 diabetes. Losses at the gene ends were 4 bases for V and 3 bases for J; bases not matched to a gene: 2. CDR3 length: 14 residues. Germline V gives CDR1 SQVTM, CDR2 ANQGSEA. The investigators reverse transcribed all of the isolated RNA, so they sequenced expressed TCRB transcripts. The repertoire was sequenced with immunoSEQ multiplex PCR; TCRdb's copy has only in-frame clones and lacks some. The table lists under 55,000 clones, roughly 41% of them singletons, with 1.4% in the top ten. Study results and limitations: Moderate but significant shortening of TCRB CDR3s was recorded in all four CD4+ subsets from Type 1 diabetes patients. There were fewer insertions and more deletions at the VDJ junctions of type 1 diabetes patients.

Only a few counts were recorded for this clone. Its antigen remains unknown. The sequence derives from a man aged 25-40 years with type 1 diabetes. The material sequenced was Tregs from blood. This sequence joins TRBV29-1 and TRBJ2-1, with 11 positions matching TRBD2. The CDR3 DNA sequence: TGCAGCGTTGGGGGACTAGCGGACTACAATGAGCAGTTCTTC. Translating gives CSVGGLADYNEQFF.